The 29 T cell receptor beta chains presented below share a single source sample, sequenced in a study. TCRdb analysed the RT-PCR reads with MiXCR anew, one entry per CDR3 protein. This sample has more than 600,000 distinct CDR3 sequences; 13% to 15% occur once, and the top ten carry 3.6%. Sequencing was carried out using memory CD4+ T cells from blood. The receptors were sampled from a female donor in good health, serving as a healthy control.

A few counts support this clonotype. The CDR3 DNA sequence: TGTGCCAGCTCATTTGCGGAACCGATCAACTACGAGCAGTACTTC. This codes for CASSFAEPINYEQYF. The chain links TRBV18 to TRBJ2-7, with D hard to call. Trimming shortened V by 5 bases and J by 3 bases, and 17 bases separated the two germline ends. This CDR3 comprises 15 residues. The germline CDR1 and CDR2 sequences are KGHSH and LQKENI.

This clonotype was observed many times. The chain uses TRBV5-1 and TRBJ2-3, with no clear D. The CDR3 consists of 15 residues. Trimming pared 6 bases from V and 1 base from J, leaving 15 bases between. Germline CDR1 is SGHRS and CDR2 is YFSETQ. In nucleotides, the CDR3 is TGCGCCAGCACCCTGGGAAGATCGGGCACAGATACGCAGTATTTT. Translating it yields CASTLGRSGTDTQYF. The full variable domain, in which reference TRBV5-1 and TRBJ2-3 provide the parts outside the CDR3, is KAGVTQTPRYLIKTRGQQVTLSCSPISGHRSVSWYQQTPGQGLQFLFEYFSETQRNKGNFPGRFSGRQFSNSRSEMNVSTLELGDSALYLCASTLGRSGTDTQYFGPGTRLTVL.

This clonotype was counted a few times. The rearrangement links TRBV7-8 to TRBJ1-1, with D possibly TRBD1 on 6 matching bases. This CDR3 has 14 residues. With 4 bases removed from V and 4 bases from J, the gap between germline ends came to 13 bases. The germline gives CDR1 SGHVS, CDR2 FQNEAQ. CDR3 sequence: CASSWTQGTTEAFF. The DNA for the CDR3 is TGTGCCAGCAGCTGGACACAGGGAACCACTGAAGCTTTCTTT.

This clonotype was picked up a small number of times. This sequence joins TRBV24-1 and TRBJ2-1; TRBD1 agrees at 9 bases. V shed 9 bases and J 10 bases; nucleotides not matched to a gene: 12. This CDR3 contains 14 residues. CDR1 KGHDR and CDR2 SFDVKD come from the germline V gene. The CDR3 sequence: CATQIGTGPGEQFF. The DNA for the CDR3 is TGTGCCACCCAGATCGGGACAGGGCCTGGGGAGCAGTTCTTC.

This clonotype has a handful of counts. This rearrangement joins TRBV11-2 to TRBJ2-1; 8 bases align to TRBD2. V shed 1 base, J shed 15 bases, and the junction held 2 bases outside the gene matches. Germline V gene data show CDR1 as SGHAT and CDR2 as FQNNGV. The CDR3 has 11 residues. CDR3 DNA: TGTGCCAGCAGCTTAGCCCGGGAGGGGTTCTTC. This encodes CASSLAREGFF. The variable domain in full, with the rest retrieved from reference TRBV11-2 and TRBJ2-1, is EAGVAQSPRYKIIEKRQSVAFWCNPISGHATLYWYQQILGQGPKLLIQFQNNGVVDDSQLPKDRFSAERLKGVDSTLKIQPAKLEDSAVYLCASSLAREGFFGPGTRLTVL.

This clonotype has a count of ten or more. The rearrangement joins TRBV20-1 to TRBJ2-1, with D unresolved. The V gene lost 0 bases and the J gene lost 7 bases, with 13 bases spanning the gap. This CDR3 contains 14 residues. Germline V gene sequence: CDR1 DFQATT, CDR2 SNEGSKA (reference sequence). The CDR3 DNA reads TGCAGTGCTAGAGAAACCCGGAGCCGTAATGAGCAGTTCTTC. It encodes CSARETRSRNEQFF.

This clonotype occurred many times. The chain uses TRBV15 and TRBJ1-2; no firm D call. CDR3 length: 12 residues. V shed 5 bases and J shed 2 bases, with 6 bases lying between them. Germline V CDR1 and CDR2: LNHNV, YYDKDF (reference sequence). The CDR3 DNA sequence: TGTGCCACCAGCGGCAGGAACTATGGCTACACCTTC. This translates into CATSGRNYGYTF.

This clonotype was counted only a few times. V is TRBV7-2 and J is TRBJ1-5, with a possible D match to TRBD1 (6 bases). The V gene lost 5 bases and the J gene lost 5 bases, with 16 bases spanning the gap. The length of the CDR3 is 15 residues. CDR1 SGHTA and CDR2 FQGNSA come from the germline V gene. CDR3 in amino acids: CASSAKDSAHQPQHF. The CDR3 bases are TGTGCCAGCAGCGCGAAGGACAGTGCCCATCAGCCCCAGCATTTT.

The rearrangement links TRBV6-5 to TRBJ1-6; a possible D gene is TRBD1 (6 bases). Germline V CDR1 and CDR2: MNHEY, SVGAGI. Trimming stripped 6 bases from V and 13 bases from J, with 13 bases between. The CDR3 loop spans 12 amino acids. As DNA, the CDR3 is TGTGCCAGCAGAGTAACAGGGCTTCCCCTCCACTTT. As protein: CASRVTGLPLHF.

This clonotype showed up just a few times. The chain recombines TRBV2 with TRBJ2-2, with D possibly matching TRBD1 (6 bases). V gave up 3 bases and J gave up 2 bases, with 22 bases separating them. This CDR3 contains 19 residues. Germline V gene lookup returns CDR1 SNHLY and CDR2 FYNNEI. As DNA, the CDR3 is TGTGCCAGCAGTGAGTGGGATCTCAACAGGGCACGTAACACCGGGGAGCTGTTTTTT. Translating it yields CASSEWDLNRARNTGELFF.

The J gene is TRBJ2-5, the V gene TRBV5-1; 8 bases line up with TRBD2. This CDR3 spans 14 amino acids. The ends lost 3 bases at V and 4 bases at J; junction bases unmatched: 5. Germline CDR1 SGHRS, CDR2 YFSETQ. Here the CDR3 DNA reads TGCGCCAGCAGCTACGTCGGGAGGGGAGAGACCCAGTACTTC. The encoded protein is CASSYVGRGETQYF. Filled out from reference TRBV5-1 and TRBJ2-5, the complete variable domain reads KAGVTQTPRYLIKTRGQQVTLSCSPISGHRSVSWYQQTPGQGLQFLFEYFSETQRNKGNFPGRFSGRQFSNSRSEMNVSTLELGDSALYLCASSYVGRGETQYFGPGTRLLVL.

This clonotype turned up a few times. The rearrangement links TRBV27 to TRBJ2-7; D may be TRBD1 (5 bases). The germline V and J ends were trimmed by 6 bases and 4 bases, with 16 bases remaining between them. This CDR3 has 14 residues. Germline V CDR1 and CDR2: MNHEY, SMNVEV (reference sequence). CDR3 in amino acids: CASSLRQKVYEQYF. CDR3 DNA sequence: TGTGCCAGCAGCCTCAGACAGAAAGTATACGAGCAGTACTTC.

This clonotype was counted only a few times. The junction departs from germline at one end; a sequencing error may be responsible. The chain recombines TRBV5-1 with TRBJ1-3, with D possibly being TRBD1 (5 bases). This CDR3 comprises 13 residues. Germline assignment: CDR1 SGHRS and CDR2 YFSETQ. The CDR3 sequence is CASRQGSGNTIYF. The DNA for the CDR3 is TGTGCCAGCAGGCAGGGTTCTGGAAACACCATATATTTT.

The chain uses TRBV27 and TRBJ2-2, with D perhaps assigned TRBD1 or TRBD2 (5 bases each). V lost 5 bases and J lost 3, with 10 bases in between. The CDR3 length is 14 residues. Germline CDR1 is MNHEY and CDR2 is SMNVEV (reference sequence). This CDR3 is CASSIWGYTGELFF. The DNA of the CDR3 is TGTGCCAGCAGTATATGGGGGTACACCGGGGAGCTGTTTTTT.

This clonotype was observed a few times. The chain uses TRBV27 and TRBJ2-1, with a tentative D call TRBD1 (6 bases). The V gene's germline CDR1 is MNHEY and CDR2 SMNVEV (reference sequence). V was cut by 3 bases and J by 10 bases, with 10 bases left in between. The CDR3 runs to 12 residues. This CDR3 reads CASSFLQGEQFF. The DNA of the CDR3 is TGTGCCAGCAGTTTCCTACAGGGAGAGCAGTTCTTC.

This clonotype has at least ten counts. V usage is TRBV29-1 and J usage is TRBJ1-2; 7 bases are shared with TRBD1. Per germline, CDR1 SQVTM and CDR2 ANQGSEA. The ends lost 6 bases at V and 4 bases at J; junction bases unmatched: 14. The CDR3 length is 15 residues. CDR3 in amino acids: CSVVDRAGLGYGYTF. The DNA for the CDR3 is TGCAGCGTCGTAGACAGGGCAGGTCTTGGCTATGGCTACACCTTC.

This sequence joins TRBV6-6 and TRBJ1-2; no definite D call. CDR1 MNHNY and CDR2 SVGAGI come from the germline V gene (reference sequence). The CDR3 loop spans 13 amino acids. V dropped 6 bases and J dropped 6 bases, with 14 bases sitting between them. CDR3 residues: CASSLSGSHGYTF. CDR3 nucleotides: TGTGCCAGCAGCCTCTCCGGGTCCCATGGCTACACCTTC.

This sequence joins TRBV4-3 and TRBJ2-4, with D possibly being TRBD1 (5 bases). Trimming took off 0 bases at V and 1 base at J, with 10 bases between the two ends. The CDR3 runs to 16 residues. CDR1 is LGHNA, CDR2 YSLEER, per germline. This chain's CDR3 is CASSQEGASAKNIQYF. CDR3 DNA: TGCGCCAGCAGCCAAGAAGGGGCGTCCGCCAAAAACATTCAGTACTTC.

This clonotype was found many times. The chain recombines TRBV9 with TRBJ2-7; D uncertain. This CDR3 contains 13 residues. Trimming cost V 3 bases and J 3 bases, with 10 bases left between them. CDR1 and CDR2 from the germline V gene are SGDLS and YYNGEE. Here the CDR3 reads CASSAPGLYEQYF. The CDR3 nucleotides are TGTGCCAGCAGCGCCCCGGGTCTCTACGAGCAGTACTTC. Complete variable domain (other parts from reference TRBV9 and TRBJ2-7): DSGVTQTPKHLITATGQRVTLRCSPRSGDLSVYWYQQSLDQGLQFLIQYYNGEERAKGNILERFSAQQFPDLHSELNLSSLELGDSALYFCASSAPGLYEQYFGPGTRLTVT.

This clonotype showed up many times. This chain links TRBV5-1 with TRBJ2-1, with TRBD2 identical over 10 bases. The germline CDR1 and CDR2 sequences are SGHRS and YFSETQ. Trimming removed 5 bases from V and 8 bases from J; junction bases left unmatched: 10. The CDR3 extends over 15 amino acids. CDR3: CASSPGLAVGDEQFF. For the CDR3, the DNA is TGCGCCAGCAGTCCAGGACTAGCGGTTGGCGATGAGCAGTTCTTC.

The rearrangement links TRBV20-1 to TRBJ2-7; 10 nucleotides line up with TRBD2. J lost 6 bases, V lost 0 bases, and 8 bases had no gene match. CDR3 length: 15 amino acids. The germline V gene has CDR1 DFQATT and CDR2 SNEGSKA (reference sequence). The CDR3 DNA reads as TGCAGTGCTAGAGATCCCAGCGGGAGGGCGGGCGAGCAGTACTTC. This sequence encodes CSARDPSGRAGEQYF.

This clonotype occurred a few times. This rearrangement joins TRBV7-2 to TRBJ2-7, with a weak D call TRBD2 (6 bases). CDR1 and CDR2 from the germline V gene are SGHTA and FQGNSA. V lost 3 bases and J 3 bases, leaving 33 bases between the germline ends. The CDR3 runs to 21 residues. The chain's CDR3 is CASSFPPFGEGRGRSIYEQYF. In DNA, the CDR3 is TGTGCCAGCAGCTTCCCCCCTTTCGGAGAGGGACGAGGGAGGTCCATCTACGAGCAGTACTTC. The variable domain in full, completed from reference TRBV7-2 and TRBJ2-7, reads GAGVSQSPSNKVTEKGKDVELRCDPISGHTALYWYRQSLGQGLEFLIYFQGNSAPDKSGLPSDRFSAERTGGSVSTLTIQRTQQEDSAVYLCASSFPPFGEGRGRSIYEQYFGPGTRLTVT.

The chain recombines TRBV2 with TRBJ1-6; TRBD1 might be the D (6 bases). V lost 2 bases and J 10 bases, leaving 12 bases between the germline ends. The germline gives CDR1 SNHLY, CDR2 FYNNEI. This CDR3 contains 14 residues. The CDR3 sequence: CASSERGNQSPLHF. In DNA form, the CDR3 reads TGTGCCAGCAGTGAAAGGGGGAATCAATCACCCCTCCACTTT. Supplemented by reference TRBV2 and TRBJ1-6, the full variable domain reads EPEVTQTPSHQVTQMGQEVILRCVPISNHLYFYWYRQILGQKVEFLVSFYNNEISEKSEIFDDQFSVERPDGSNFTLKIRSTKLEDSAMYFCASSERGNQSPLHFGNGTRLTVT.

This clonotype was observed at least ten times. This chain joins TRBV10-3 and TRBJ2-3; D may match TRBD1 or TRBD2 (6 bases each). Trimming removed 8 bases from V and 1 base from J, with 13 bases in between. Germline V gene lookup returns CDR1 ENHRY and CDR2 SYGVKD. The CDR3 runs 14 residues. CDR3 nucleotide sequence: TGTGCCATCCCGGGGGCAAACGGCACAGATACGCAGTATTTT. Translating gives CAIPGANGTDTQYF.

A few counts support this clonotype. The chain carries TRBV20-1 and TRBJ2-1; 9 positions match TRBD2. V shed 1 base and J 6 bases; nucleotides not matched to a gene: 16. CDR1 DFQATT and CDR2 SNEGSKA come from the germline V gene (reference sequence). The CDR3 totals 18 residues. CDR3 sequence (DNA): TGCAGTGCTAGAGCACCGTTTACCCGAGCGGGAGGATCCAATGAGCAGTTCTTC. Protein sequence: CSARAPFTRAGGSNEQFF.

This sequence joins TRBV20-1 and TRBJ2-7; TRBD2 matches 10 bases. Germline trimming cut 4 bases from V and 6 bases from J; bases unmatched to any gene: 12. The CDR3 has 15 residues. CDR1 is DFQATT and CDR2 is SNEGSKA in the germline V gene (reference sequence). The CDR3 nucleotides read TGCAGTGCTACCAACCGGCTGGGACTAGCGACCGAGCAGTACTTC. It codes for CSATNRLGLATEQYF.

In the case of this clonotype: One end of the junction does not line up with germline, which may come from a read error. The rearrangement links TRBV5-1 to TRBJ2-1, with 7 bases matching TRBD2. Germline-derived CDR1 and CDR2 are SGHRS and YFSETQ. This CDR3 is 14 amino acids long. DNA for the CDR3: TGTGCCAGCAGCGTAGTAGGCGGGAGCGGGGAGCAGTTCTTC. Its protein product is CASSVVGGSGEQFF.

This clonotype has more than one count but fewer than ten. In DNA form, the CDR3 reads TGCAGTGTCAACGGGGCGGCAAGTTCCCGCACAGATACGCAGTATTTT. Translating gives CSVNGAASSRTDTQYF. This sequence joins TRBV20-1 and TRBJ2-3; tentatively, D is TRBD1 or TRBD2 (5 bases each). Per germline, CDR1 DFQATT and CDR2 SNEGSKA (reference sequence). V was trimmed by 7 bases and J by 1 base, leaving 21 bases between them. The CDR3 runs 16 residues.

The J gene is TRBJ1-1, the V gene TRBV29-1; D is ambiguous. Per germline, CDR1 SQVTM and CDR2 ANQGSEA. Trimming shortened V by 2 bases and J by 6 bases, and 13 bases separated the two germline ends. The CDR3 totals 13 residues. The CDR3 DNA follows: TGCAGCGTTGAAAGGACTGAGAGGGCTGAAGCTTTCTTT. Translating gives CSVERTERAEAFF.